These 29 T cell receptor beta chains share one sample of origin, sequenced in a study of chemoradiotherapy in HPV16-positive cancers. Using immunoSEQ multiplex PCR, the repertoire was profiled, and TCRdb retains in-frame clones only, with some absent. Among about 24,000 clones listed, approximately 94% were seen once. This material was acquired from a patient who underwent chemoradiotherapy. The source is a human donor with HPV-associated anogenital cancer.

This sequence joins TRBV19 and TRBJ1-3; D perhaps matches TRBD1 (5 bases). CDR1 is LNHDA and CDR2 is SQIVND in the germline V gene (reference sequence). V gave up 3 bases and J gave up 0 bases, with 15 bases separating them. This CDR3 contains 17 residues. The CDR3 DNA follows: TGTGCCAGTAGTATCAGCCCAGGGTCCTTCTCTGGAAACACCATATATTTT. Translating gives CASSISPGSFSGNTIYF.

The CDR3 nucleotides read TGTGCCAGCAGTTACTTGCTAGGAGGGTATTTT. Encoded protein: CASSYLLGGYF. This sequence joins TRBV6-7 and TRBJ2-3, with a tentative D call TRBD2 (5 bases). TRBV6-7 carries the ORF label, with uncertain function. This CDR3 has 11 amino acids. With 1 base removed from V and 14 bases from J, the gap between germline ends came to 10 bases.

The CDR3 DNA sequence: TGCGCCAGCAGCGGACAGGGCTACAATGAGCAGTTCTTC. Its protein is CASSGQGYNEQFF. The J gene is TRBJ2-1, the V gene TRBV5-1; 8 nucleotides line up with TRBD1. Unmatched junction bases numbered 0, after V lost 4 bases and J lost 3 bases. The CDR3 consists of 13 residues. Germline V gives CDR1 SGHRS, CDR2 YFSETQ.

The V and J genes are TRBV5-1 and TRBJ2-3; D is unresolved. Trimming removed 4 bases from V and 0 bases from J, with 9 bases in between. The CDR3 has 14 amino acids. Germline V CDR1 and CDR2: SGHRS, YFSETQ. In DNA form, the CDR3 reads TGCGCCAGCAGCACTGGACGGAGCACAGATACGCAGTATTTT. It encodes CASSTGRSTDTQYF.

In regard to this clone: The same CDR3 also results from other DNA sequences found in this sample. The chain is built from TRBV30 and TRBJ1-3; D gene ambiguous. The CDR3 totals 12 residues. Germline assignment: CDR1 GTSNPN and CDR2 SVGIG (reference sequence). Trimming took 0 bases from V and 4 from J, leaving 4 bases between them. This chain's CDR3 is CAWSVTGNTIYF. In nucleotides, the CDR3 is TGTGCCTGGAGTGTAACCGGAAACACCATATATTTT.

The count of this clone is one. The genes are TRBV5-1 and TRBJ2-5; a weak D match, TRBD1 (5 bases). Germline CDR1 reads SGHRS; CDR2 reads YFSETQ. V lost 2 bases and J 5 bases, leaving 13 bases between the germline ends. The length of the CDR3 is 14 residues. In DNA, the CDR3 is TGCGCCAGCAGCTTAGGTGACAGACACGAGACCCAGTACTTC. Translated, it gives CASSLGDRHETQYF.

This chain connects TRBV5-1 to TRBJ1-1; D is uncertain. Per the germline V gene, CDR1 is SGHRS and CDR2 is YFSETQ. V was pared by 5 bases and J by 1 base, with 9 bases between. The CDR3 spans 13 residues. The CDR3, as DNA: TGCGCCAGCAGATCACAGTGGAACACTGAAGCTTTCTTT. Its protein product is CASRSQWNTEAFF. Full variable domain (remainder filled in from reference TRBV5-1 and TRBJ1-1): KAGVTQTPRYLIKTRGQQVTLSCSPISGHRSVSWYQQTPGQGLQFLFEYFSETQRNKGNFPGRFSGRQFSNSRSEMNVSTLELGDSALYLCASRSQWNTEAFFGQGTRLTVV.

The rearrangement links TRBV4-3 to TRBJ2-2; 7 bases line up with TRBD2. The CDR3 loop spans 17 amino acids. Germline CDR1 LGHNA, CDR2 YSLEER. The trim removed 0 bases at V and 7 bases at J, leaving 11 bases unmatched. The CDR3 here is CASSQDLAGRQVGELFF. CDR3 coding DNA: TGCGCCAGCAGCCAAGATTTAGCGGGCCGGCAGGTCGGGGAGCTGTTTTTT.

The rearrangement uses TRBV6-1 and TRBJ2-7, with 9 bases matching TRBD1. The CDR3 has 15 amino acids. The trim removed 4 bases at V and 3 bases at J, leaving 7 bases unmatched. Germline V CDR1 and CDR2: MNHNS, SASEGT. In DNA form, the CDR3 reads TGTGCCAGCAGTGTCGGGACAGGGCCTATCTACGAGCAGTACTTC. Amino acids: CASSVGTGPIYEQYF.

The chain uses TRBV10-3 and TRBJ2-1, with TRBD2 matching 9 bases. This CDR3 is 15 amino acids long. The V segment lost 5 bases and the J segment 2 bases; nucleotides outside the gene matches: 4. The germline V gene encodes CDR1 ENHRY and CDR2 SYGVKD. CDR3 DNA: TGTGCCATCAGTAAACTAGCGGGCCCCTACAATGAGCAGTTCTTC. Protein sequence: CAISKLAGPYNEQFF.

This chain joins TRBV5-1 and TRBJ2-7, with 10 bases matching TRBD1. Germline CDR1 is SGHRS and CDR2 is YFSETQ. CDR3 length equals 20 residues. V was clipped by 2 bases and J by 3 bases; unmatched bases: 20. CDR3 sequence: CASSLGPGTGDPRRLYEQYF. CDR3 coding DNA: TGCGCCAGCAGCTTAGGACCCGGGACAGGGGACCCCCGACGACTCTACGAGCAGTACTTC.

The gene calls are TRBV27 and TRBJ2-7; D perhaps matches TRBD1 (6 bases). The ends were cut back, 2 bases at V and 6 bases at J, with 20 bases in the middle. CDR1 is MNHEY, CDR2 SMNVEV, per germline (reference sequence). The CDR3 length is 16 residues. CDR3 amino acids: CASSLRPSGVSREQYF. CDR3 DNA sequence: TGTGCCAGCAGTTTACGTCCTTCAGGGGTTTCCCGCGAGCAGTACTTC.

The chain links TRBV4-1 to TRBJ2-3; no firm D call. V was cut by 2 bases and J by 6 bases, with 18 bases left in between. The CDR3 runs to 16 residues. Germline-derived CDR1 and CDR2 are MGHRA and YSYEKL. CDR3 nucleotide sequence: TGCGCCAGCAGCCAACAAAACAGCCGAATATCCGATACGCAGTATTTT. Translation: CASSQQNSRISDTQYF.

In DNA, the CDR3 is TGTGCCATCAGTGACGGGGGGCGAGATGAAGCTTTCTTT. Its protein is CAISDGGRDEAFF. V is TRBV10-3 and J is TRBJ1-1, with a possible D match to TRBD1 (6 bases). V was cut by 3 bases and J by 7 bases, with 12 bases left in between. This CDR3 spans 13 amino acids. CDR1 and CDR2 from the germline V gene are ENHRY and SYGVKD.

The chain joins TRBV7-6 to TRBJ2-5, with 8 bases matching TRBD1. This CDR3 spans 15 amino acids. The trim removed 5 bases at V and 2 bases at J, leaving 7 bases unmatched. The germline V gene has CDR1 SGHVS and CDR2 FNYEAQ. The CDR3 DNA follows: TGTGCCAGCAGCCTACTCAGGGGGCGGCAAGAGACCCAGTACTTC. It is translated as CASSLLRGRQETQYF.

V usage is TRBV2 and J usage is TRBJ2-2, with a tentative D call TRBD1 (6 bases). Trimming took off 6 bases at V and 0 bases at J, with 14 bases between the two ends. Germline CDR1 and CDR2: SNHLY and FYNNEI. The CDR3 spans 16 residues. This chain's CDR3 is CASRERDITNTGELFF. In DNA form, the CDR3 reads TGTGCCAGCAGAGAGAGGGACATTACGAACACCGGGGAGCTGTTTTTT.

The V and J genes are TRBV6-5 and TRBJ1-3; D remains ambiguous. The CDR3 consists of 13 residues. The V end lost 5 bases, the J end lost 4 bases, and 9 bases lay between the germline ends. Germline loops: CDR1 MNHEY, CDR2 SVGAGI. The CDR3 nucleotides read TGTGCCAGCAGTCGGGGATCGGGAAACACCATATATTTT. It translates to CASSRGSGNTIYF.

The gene calls are TRBV5-4 and TRBJ1-1; no clear D. V gave up 1 base and J gave up 2 bases, with 6 bases separating them. Looked up from germline, CDR1 is SGHNT and CDR2 is YYREEE (reference sequence). The CDR3 contains 13 residues. CDR3 in DNA: TGTGCCAGCAGCTTGAAAAAAAACACTGAAGCTTTCTTT. Encoded protein: CASSLKKNTEAFF.

V is TRBV2 and J is TRBJ1-6; 8 bases agree with TRBD1. Trimming at V came to 4 bases and at J to 10 bases, leaving 9 bases not matched to a gene. The CDR3 has 15 amino acids. CDR1 is SNHLY, CDR2 FYNNEI, per germline. CDR3 sequence (DNA): TGTGCCAGCAGTGTGGGACAGGCGGGGACCTCACCCCTCCACTTT. It translates to CASSVGQAGTSPLHF.

The chain employs TRBV2 and TRBJ1-4; D is ambiguous. The CDR3 is made up of 12 amino acids. Germline CDR1 reads SNHLY; CDR2 reads FYNNEI. The ends were cut back, 4 bases at V and 5 bases at J, with 5 bases in the middle. CDR3 DNA: TGTGCCAGCAGTGGACTAAATGAAAAACTGTTTTTT. This gives the protein CASSGLNEKLFF.

The V and J genes are TRBV19 and TRBJ2-1; TRBD1 matches 7 bases. Germline lookup yields CDR1 LNHDA and CDR2 SQIVND (reference sequence). Trimming cost V 4 bases and J 0 bases; bases outside gene matches: 15. The CDR3 runs to 19 residues. The CDR3: CASSTLLLQGISSYNEQFF. CDR3 DNA sequence: TGTGCCAGTAGTACACTCTTATTACAGGGGATTAGCTCCTACAATGAGCAGTTCTTC.

The chain couples TRBV9 to TRBJ2-1, with a possible D match to TRBD1 (5 bases). Germline V gene data show CDR1 as SGDLS and CDR2 as YYNGEE. This CDR3 has 15 amino acids. V shed 4 bases and J shed 4 bases, with 15 bases lying between them. The CDR3 region is CASSPQGRSYNEQFF. In DNA, the CDR3 is TGTGCCAGCAGCCCGCAGGGTCGAAGTTACAATGAGCAGTTCTTC.

In its sample, this clone was seen once. The V and J genes are TRBV28 and TRBJ1-6; tentative D call: TRBD1 (6 bases). The germline V gene encodes CDR1 MDHEN and CDR2 SYDVKM. V was shortened by 1 base and J by 7 bases, with 14 bases between the two germline ends. This CDR3 has 16 amino acids. The DNA of the CDR3 is TGTGCCAGCAGTTTATTTGGGGGCAGGGTAAATTCACCCCTCCACTTT. Translation: CASSLFGGRVNSPLHF.

The chain recombines TRBV11-3 with TRBJ2-1; 9 nucleotides match TRBD1. The CDR3 is 14 amino acids. Per the germline V gene, CDR1 is SGHNT and CDR2 is YENEEA. V lost 2 bases, J lost 7 bases, and 3 bases stayed unmatched. The CDR3 loop reads CASSLRTGDNEQFF. CDR3 sequence (DNA): TGTGCCAGCAGCTTAAGGACAGGGGATAATGAGCAGTTCTTC.

This chain's CDR3 is CASSLGRSTGGGNEQFF. Here the CDR3 DNA reads TGCGCCAGCAGCTTGGGACGGTCGACAGGGGGTGGGAATGAGCAGTTCTTC. The rearrangement links TRBV5-1 to TRBJ2-1; 9 bases fit TRBD1. The germline V gene has CDR1 SGHRS and CDR2 YFSETQ. The V gene end was trimmed by 0 bases and the J gene end by 7 bases; junction bases not matched to a gene: 11. The CDR3 consists of 17 residues.

This chain links TRBV6-1 with TRBJ2-1; D perhaps matches TRBD2 (5 bases). The CDR3 runs 15 residues. CDR1 is MNHNS, CDR2 SASEGT, per germline. The ends were cut back, 6 bases at V and 0 bases at J, with 12 bases in the middle. The CDR3 region is CASRGGGSSYNEQFF. As DNA, the CDR3 is TGTGCCAGCAGGGGCGGTGGGAGCTCCTACAATGAGCAGTTCTTC.

The chain uses TRBV2 and TRBJ1-3; D unclear. The germline V gene has CDR1 SNHLY and CDR2 FYNNEI. V was shortened by 5 bases and J by 7 bases, with 15 bases between the two germline ends. There are 14 residues in the CDR3. This CDR3 is CASSPRSGVNTIYF. CDR3 bases: TGTGCCAGCAGTCCTCGATCGGGTGTGAACACCATATATTTT.

The rearrangement uses TRBV18 and TRBJ2-2; possible D gene TRBD1, 6 bases. Trimming left V 5 bases short and J 6 bases short, with 16 bases between. Germline loops: CDR1 KGHSH, CDR2 LQKENI. This CDR3 spans 15 amino acids. The CDR3 region is CASSTRTEGAGELFF. The CDR3 DNA follows: TGTGCCAGCTCAACGAGGACAGAGGGGGCCGGGGAGCTGTTTTTT.

This sequence joins TRBV30 and TRBJ1-3, with D possibly TRBD1 on 5 matching bases. The CDR3 is 16 residues long. Trimming shortened V by 0 bases and J by 5 bases, and 17 bases separated the two germline ends. Germline lookup yields CDR1 GTSNPN and CDR2 SVGIG (reference sequence). For the CDR3, the DNA is TGTGCCTGGAGTGTCTCGGCAGGGAGTGGGAGAAACACCATATATTTT. Translation gives CAWSVSAGSGRNTIYF. Using reference TRBV30 and TRBJ1-3 for the parts outside the CDR3, the full variable domain is SQTIHQWPATLVQPVGSPLSLECTVEGTSNPNLYWYRQAAGRGLQLLFYSVGIGQISSEVPQNLSASRPQDRQFILSSKKLLLSDSGFYLCAWSVSAGSGRNTIYFGEGSWLTVV.